This TCR beta chain is from a study of T cells in Graves' hyperthyroidism and ophthalmopathy. A remark on this clonotype: The antigen is unknown.

Trimming took 6 bases from V and 0 from J; bases not matched to a gene: 12. Germline CDR1 SNHLY, CDR2 FYNNEI. This CDR3 is 17 amino acids long. Absence of ophthalmopathy progression within 18 months defined stable Graves' hyperthyroidism. Points from the study as a whole: In the blood, most expanded thyroid clonotypes above 0.001 appeared as well.

Template material for amplifying TCR beta CDR3 regions consisted of RNA transcripts. The study used the HTBI primer set for a first-round RT-PCR of the TCR CDR3. TCRdb itself ran the multiplex PCR reads through MiXCR, one entry per CDR3 protein. The sample contains hundreds of thousands of distinct CDR3 sequences, 25% of which appear only once. Sequencing was performed on blood. This TCR came from a middle-aged man with Graves' hyperthyroidism. The V and J genes are TRBV2 and TRBJ2-3; 7 nucleotides align to TRBD1. As DNA, the CDR3 is TGTGCCAGCAGGGATTTACCAGGGGGACCAAGCACAGATACGCAGTATTTT. This sequence encodes CASRDLPGGPSTDTQYF.